This record concerns one TCR beta chain sequence. The participants were between about 18 and 90 years old and came from roughly 25 US areas. This record belongs to a study of blood T cell repertoires in COVID-19. Background on the study: Some COVID-19 samples were acute and others convalescent; all came from the United States, Italy and Spain.

Study processing details: Amplification of reference gene primers provided the estimated nucleated cell counts. Repertoires were generated with immunoSEQ multiplex PCR, while TCRdb's copy carries only in-frame clones and drops some. The DNA gave D and trimming, while V, J and clone size come from that table. The sample consists of 200,000 to 250,000 clones, 75% to 90% of them appearing once. Trimming removed 0 bases at V and 0 bases at J, with 8 bases between. Germline lookup yields CDR1 LGHNA and CDR2 YNFKEQ. This CDR3 spans 16 amino acids. Sample: PBMCs or T cells enriched from blood (not recorded which). This rearrangement joins TRBV4-2 to TRBJ1-4; D uncertain. The TCR originated in a woman in her thirties who had been exposed to COVID-19. CDR3 region: CASSQDRQATNEKLFF. For the CDR3, the DNA is TGTGCCAGCAGCCAAGATCGACAAGCAACTAATGAAAAACTGTTTTTT.